The clone carrying this TCR beta chain was counted between two and nine times. Its antigen is unknown. CDR1 SGHVS and CDR2 FQNEAQ come from the germline V gene. There are 16 residues in the CDR3. V was clipped by 4 bases and J by 2 bases; unmatched bases: 4. Carried by the TCR beta cDNA libraries were unique molecular identifiers. It was from approximately 0.91 to 9.4 million T cells that 530,000 or so cDNA molecules came. TCRdb re-called the PCR reads with MiXCR, one entry per CDR3 protein. In the table there are hundreds of thousands of distinct CDR3 sequences, roughly 38% of which are singletons. This entry belongs to a study of post-analysis software for immune sequencing data. Findings of the study overall: The normalized Chao1 diversity of multiple sclerosis patients was significantly lower than that of controls. When the samples were clustered directly with F measure, those that had been prepared in the same batch showed strong co-clustering. There were five or six TRBV segments more frequent in patients than controls, and TRBV5-6, TRBV5-1 and TRBV20-1 were among them.

This sequence was found in a girl aged 2 to 10 with multiple sclerosis. The chain links TRBV7-8 to TRBJ2-1, with 11 bases that match TRBD2. Sequences were obtained from blood. The CDR3 region is CASSSLAGGAYNEQFF. The CDR3, as DNA: TGTGCCAGCAGCTCCCTAGCGGGAGGAGCCTACAATGAGCAGTTCTTC.